These 27 T cell receptor beta chains were sequenced from one sample in a study of blood T cells in healthy people across ages (dated by TCRdb to between 2014 and 2016). Libraries were constructed by 5' RACE. Reads for this sample came from an Illumina HiSeq 2500. A second PCR of roughly 7 to 11 cycles was run with a J-beta primer mix and a sample-barcoded 5' primer. TCRdb reprocessing: public reads trimmed at Q25 with fastp, clones called with MiXCR, in-frame beta chains kept. Under each unique CDR3 protein, matching rows form one entry showing the most common genes and DNA. The sample profile shows approximately 700,000 distinct CDR3 sequences; less than 40% of them were found once. 15% of the sample goes to the ten largest clones. Sequencing was done on a sample of blood. These receptors came from a woman of 80 years or more in good health. Donor details come from another sample of the same person, matched by shared clones.

The rearrangement uses TRBV20-1 and TRBJ2-4; the D gene is possibly TRBD2 (5 bases). The CDR3 is made up of 13 amino acids. Germline lookup yields CDR1 DFQATT and CDR2 SNEGSKA (reference sequence). V was trimmed by 7 bases and J by 13 bases, leaving 23 bases between them. Written as DNA, the CDR3 is TGCAGTGTCAGGACTCCAGGCTCCTACGGGCAGTACTTC. Its protein product is CSVRTPGSYGQYF.

The V call is TRBV7-9, the J call TRBJ2-2; a weak D match, TRBD1 (6 bases). CDR1 and CDR2 from the germline V gene are SEHNR and FQNEAQ (reference sequence). This CDR3 has 15 residues. The V and J ends lost 1 base and 3 bases respectively, with 9 bases between them. The CDR3 loop reads CASSLEWGHTGELFF. In nucleotides, the CDR3 is TGTGCCAGCAGCTTAGAATGGGGGCACACCGGGGAGCTGTTTTTT.

There are many counts of this clonotype. The rearrangement uses TRBV7-2 and TRBJ2-1; D is possibly TRBD2 (5 bases). V lost 2 bases, J lost 12 bases, and 20 bases lay in between. The CDR3 runs 15 residues. CDR1 is SGHTA, CDR2 FQGNSA, per germline. This CDR3 reads CASSLTEAPNSAQFF. The CDR3 DNA reads as TGTGCCAGCAGCTTAACGGAGGCACCTAACTCAGCGCAGTTCTTC.

The chain has TRBV5-1 and TRBJ2-3; D gene ambiguous. Trimming shortened V by 3 bases and J by 0 bases, and 11 bases separated the two germline ends. The germline CDR1 and CDR2 sequences are SGHRS and YFSETQ. The CDR3 runs 15 residues. The CDR3 region is CASSSPAFSTDTQYF. CDR3 coding DNA: TGCGCCAGCAGCTCCCCCGCCTTCAGCACAGATACGCAGTATTTT.

The CDR3 reads CAISESKGELFF. Here the CDR3 DNA reads TGTGCCATCAGTGAGTCGAAGGGGGAGCTGTTTTTT. This chain joins TRBV10-3 and TRBJ2-2; D is unresolved. The V gene lost 0 bases and the J gene lost 8 bases, with 4 bases spanning the gap. The germline gives CDR1 ENHRY, CDR2 SYGVKD. This CDR3 spans 12 amino acids.

This chain joins TRBV5-1 and TRBJ2-6; D is unresolved. Trimming took off 0 bases at V and 4 bases at J, with 11 bases between the two ends. CDR1 is SGHRS and CDR2 is YFSETQ in the germline V gene. CDR3 length: 16 amino acids. The CDR3 nucleotides are TGCGCCAGCAGCTTGGACCCAAGTCCAGGGGCCAACGTCCTGACTTTC. This codes for CASSLDPSPGANVLTF.

J is TRBJ2-1 and V is TRBV20-1, with TRBD2 matching over 10 bases. Germline CDR1 reads DFQATT; CDR2 reads SNEGSKA (reference sequence). V gave up 4 bases and J gave up 4 bases; unmatched junction bases: 7. The CDR3 extends over 15 amino acids. CDR3 in amino acids: CSATDSGGPYNEQFF. In DNA form, the CDR3 reads TGCAGTGCTACGGATAGCGGGGGGCCGTACAATGAGCAGTTCTTC.

Many counts were recorded for this clonotype. The chain joins TRBV7-9 to TRBJ2-5; D gene uncertain. Germline-derived CDR1 and CDR2 are SEHNR and FQNEAQ (reference sequence). Trimming cost V 5 bases and J 5 bases, with 9 bases left between them. The CDR3 runs 12 residues. CDR3 sequence (DNA): TGTGCCAGCAGCCGTAGGATCGAGACCCAGTACTTC. It yields the protein CASSRRIETQYF.

The chain uses TRBV7-2 and TRBJ2-5; TRBD2 matches at 14 bases. Germline-derived CDR1 and CDR2 are SGHTA and FQGNSA. V was pared by 5 bases and J by 11 bases, with 16 bases of the junction left unmatched. The CDR3 has 17 residues. The CDR3 loop is CASSPPQSTSGGAIQYF. DNA for the CDR3: TGTGCCAGCAGCCCTCCCCAATCGACTAGCGGGGGGGCTATTCAGTACTTC. Complete variable domain (other parts from reference TRBV7-2 and TRBJ2-5): GAGVSQSPSNKVTEKGKDVELRCDPISGHTALYWYRQSLGQGLEFLIYFQGNSAPDKSGLPSDRFSAERTGGSVSTLTIQRTQQEDSAVYLCASSPPQSTSGGAIQYFGPGTRLLVL.

This clonotype was seen many times. V and J are TRBV29-1 and TRBJ1-2, with TRBD1 identical over 7 bases. The length of the CDR3 is 18 residues. The germline V gene encodes CDR1 SQVTM and CDR2 ANQGSEA. J lost 0 bases, V lost 1 base, and 14 bases had no gene match. CDR3 DNA sequence: TGCAGCGTTGAAGGCGGGGACAGACCCACTGACCCTAACTATGGCTACACCTTC. It codes for CSVEGGDRPTDPNYGYTF.

This clonotype was counted ten times or more. This chain links TRBV15 with TRBJ2-7, with 9 bases fitting TRBD1. The CDR3 loop spans 15 amino acids. Germline CDR1 reads LNHNV; CDR2 reads YYDKDF (reference sequence). Trimming cost V 1 base and J 1 base; bases outside gene matches: 2. The CDR3: CATSRAGQGSYEQYF. The CDR3 DNA is TGTGCCACCAGCAGAGCGGGACAGGGTTCCTACGAGCAGTACTTC.

The gene calls are TRBV5-6 and TRBJ1-1, with D perhaps TRBD1 (5 bases). The germline V gene encodes CDR1 SGHDT and CDR2 YYEEEE. The V end lost 0 bases, the J end lost 7 bases, and 10 bases lay between the germline ends. This CDR3 spans 13 amino acids. CDR3 region: CASSLGERGEAFF. The CDR3 coding sequence is TGTGCCAGCAGCTTGGGGGAAAGGGGTGAAGCTTTCTTT. Using reference TRBV5-6 and TRBJ1-1 for the parts outside the CDR3, the full variable domain is DAGVTQSPTHLIKTRGQQVTLRCSPKSGHDTVSWYQQALGQGPQFIFQYYEEEERQRGNFPDRFSGHQFPNYSSELNVNALLLGDSALYLCASSLGERGEAFFGQGTRLTVV.

V and J are TRBV4-1 and TRBJ2-4, with 15 bases matching TRBD2. Losses at the gene ends were 3 bases for V and 3 bases for J; bases not matched to a gene: 12. CDR3 size: 20 residues. Germline V CDR1 and CDR2: MGHRA, YSYEKL. DNA of the CDR3: TGCGCCAGCAGCCATGGGGGGGGACTAGCGGGAGGTCGAGGCAAAAACATTCAGTACTTC. Residues: CASSHGGGLAGGRGKNIQYF.

The chain joins TRBV2 to TRBJ2-6; tentatively, D is TRBD1 (5 bases). V lost 4 bases to trimming and J lost 1 base, with 8 bases between them. There are 15 residues in the CDR3. The germline gives CDR1 SNHLY, CDR2 FYNNEI. The CDR3 DNA reads TGTGCCAGCAGTGCAGGGATATCTGGGGCCAACGTCCTGACTTTC. Translation gives CASSAGISGANVLTF. The variable domain in full, with the rest retrieved from reference TRBV2 and TRBJ2-6, is EPEVTQTPSHQVTQMGQEVILRCVPISNHLYFYWYRQILGQKVEFLVSFYNNEISEKSEIFDDQFSVERPDGSNFTLKIRSTKLEDSAMYFCASSAGISGANVLTFGAGSRLTVL.

Concerning this clonotype: A much larger clonotype is one base distant, so this may be a read error. This rearrangement joins TRBV27 to TRBJ2-7, with D tentatively TRBD2 (6 bases). V was clipped by 6 bases and J by 9 bases, with 18 bases between them. The CDR3 is 13 residues long. Germline V gives CDR1 MNHEY, CDR2 SMNVEV (reference sequence). The CDR3 DNA sequence: TGTGCCAGCAGCGCAATGGGAGGAAGCGGGCAGTACTTC. Protein sequence: CASSAMGGSGQYF.

Of note for this clonotype: This may stem from a read error, because a much larger clone lies one nucleotide away. The rearrangement links TRBV7-2 to TRBJ2-3; D remains unclear. The CDR3 sequence is 14 residues long. Germline V gene lookup returns CDR1 SGHTA and CDR2 FQGNSA. The CDR3 nucleotides are TGTGCCAGCAGCTTATACCGAAGCACAGATGCGCAGTATTTT. Amino acids: CASSLYRSTDAQYF.

The chain links TRBV5-1 to TRBJ1-1, with D perhaps TRBD1 (5 bases). Trimming cost V 4 bases and J 0 bases, with 10 bases left between them. This CDR3 spans 14 amino acids. CDR1 and CDR2 from the germline V gene are SGHRS and YFSETQ. The CDR3 DNA is TGCGCCAGCAGCGGACCGACAGTGAACACTGAAGCTTTCTTT. Translation gives CASSGPTVNTEAFF.

This clonotype was counted only a few times. The chain is built from TRBV30 and TRBJ1-4, with D tentatively TRBD1 (5 bases). Germline assignment: CDR1 GTSNPN and CDR2 SVGIG (reference sequence). The V end was cut by 3 bases, the J end by 0 bases, with 8 bases between. The CDR3 contains 14 residues. In DNA form, the CDR3 reads TGTGCCTGGAGGGAGGGGTCAACTAATGAAAAACTGTTTTTT. Translation gives CAWREGSTNEKLFF.

This clonotype was observed many times. The J gene is TRBJ2-7, the V gene TRBV7-2; 8 nucleotides align to TRBD2. The V and J ends lost 2 bases and 4 bases, in that order; junction bases with no gene match: 7. From germline, CDR1 is SGHTA and CDR2 FQGNSA. This CDR3 is built from 15 residues. Here the CDR3 reads CASSLKYGGDYEQYF. The CDR3, as DNA: TGTGCCAGCAGCTTAAAGTACGGGGGGGATTACGAGCAGTACTTC.

The gene calls are TRBV7-7 and TRBJ2-1, with 12 bases that match TRBD2. J gave up 5 bases and V 3 bases, and 5 bases lay outside the gene matches. The CDR3 extends over 16 amino acids. Germline loops: CDR1 SSHAT, CDR2 FNYEAQ (reference sequence). The CDR3, as DNA: TGTGCCAGCAGCTTGTTTCTAGCGGGAGGGAACAATGAGCAGTTCTTC. Protein product: CASSLFLAGGNNEQFF.

This clonotype was recorded once. A much larger clonotype is one base distant, so this may be a read error. V gene TRBV30 combines with J gene TRBJ2-7; 7 nucleotides match TRBD2. Per germline, CDR1 GTSNPN and CDR2 SVGIG (reference sequence). The junction had 8 bases not matched to a gene; V was cut back by 8 bases and J by 7 bases. CDR3 size: 11 residues. CDR3 sequence reads: CAGRGYNEQYF. CDR3 DNA sequence: TGTGCCGGGCGGGGGTACAATGAGCAGTACTTC.

In its sample, this clonotype was seen many times. This sequence joins TRBV20-1 and TRBJ2-1, with 7 positions matching TRBD1. Looked up from germline, CDR1 is DFQATT and CDR2 is SNEGSKA (reference sequence). The CDR3 runs 14 residues. V lost 3 bases to trimming and J lost 1 base; unmatched junction nucleotides: 3. CDR3 nucleotide sequence: TGCAGTGCTAGTGAGACAGGGTCCTACAATGAGCAGTTCTTC. Translation gives CSASETGSYNEQFF.

This clonotype came up many times. This chain's CDR3 is CAWSDLLAGANPGVKEQFF. CDR3 in DNA: TGTGCCTGGAGTGATCTTCTAGCGGGGGCGAACCCCGGGGTGAAGGAGCAGTTCTTC. V gene TRBV30 combines with J gene TRBJ2-1; 10 bases are a match to TRBD2. From germline, CDR1 is GTSNPN and CDR2 SVGIG (reference sequence). This CDR3 is 19 amino acids long. V trimming: 1 base; J trimming: 10 bases; junction bases outside the gene matches: 22.

This clonotype was seen many times. CDR3: CAIRDPGVAYEQYF. The CDR3 bases are TGTGCCATCAGGGACCCGGGGGTGGCCTACGAGCAGTACTTC. The chain carries TRBV10-3 and TRBJ2-7; tentatively, D is TRBD2 (6 bases). Germline V gene sequence: CDR1 ENHRY, CDR2 SYGVKD. V was clipped by 6 bases and J by 2 bases, with 14 bases between them. This CDR3 comprises 14 residues.

This clonotype turned up a few times. The chain combines TRBV6-6 with TRBJ1-2; unclear D gene. This CDR3 contains 13 residues. Germline CDR1 reads MNHNY; CDR2 reads SVGAGI (reference sequence). V was cut by 6 bases and J by 3 bases, with 11 bases left in between. CDR3 amino acids: CASRPQRDYGYTF. The CDR3 region has the DNA TGTGCCAGCAGGCCTCAGAGGGACTATGGCTACACCTTC.

This clonotype was seen a handful of times. A read error may be the cause here, since a much bigger clone is one base away. The chain links TRBV7-2 to TRBJ2-1; 8 positions match TRBD1. Matching the DNA end better, TRBJ2-7 makes the J call doubtful. Looked up from germline, CDR1 is SGHTA and CDR2 is FQGNSA. This CDR3 is built from 18 residues. The CDR3 nucleotides read TGTGCCAGCAGCCAATTAGGAGTACCGGGACAGGAGTACAATGAGCAGTACTTC. Translated, it gives CASSQLGVPGQEYNEQYF.

This clonotype was counted a few times. A clone one base away is much larger, so this may be a read error. The chain combines TRBV12-3 or TRBV12-4 with TRBJ2-1; no reliable D call. The J call is doubtful: the DNA matches TRBJ2-7 better. The CDR3 runs 13 residues. In nucleotides, the CDR3 is TGTGCCAGCAGCCCCCGGTGGAACAATGAGCAGTACTTC. This codes for CASSPRWNNEQYF.